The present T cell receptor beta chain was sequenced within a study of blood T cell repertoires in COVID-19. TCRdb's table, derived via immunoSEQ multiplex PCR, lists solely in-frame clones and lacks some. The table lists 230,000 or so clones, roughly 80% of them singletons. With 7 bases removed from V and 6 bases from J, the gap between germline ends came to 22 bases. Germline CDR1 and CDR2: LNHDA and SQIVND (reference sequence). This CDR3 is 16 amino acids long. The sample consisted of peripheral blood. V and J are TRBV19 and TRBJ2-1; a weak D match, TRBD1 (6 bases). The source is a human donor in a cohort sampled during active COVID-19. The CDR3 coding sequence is TGTGCCAGTAACCAACGGGCGGCAGGGGAGTCCAATGAGCAGTTCTTC. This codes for CASNQRAAGESNEQFF.